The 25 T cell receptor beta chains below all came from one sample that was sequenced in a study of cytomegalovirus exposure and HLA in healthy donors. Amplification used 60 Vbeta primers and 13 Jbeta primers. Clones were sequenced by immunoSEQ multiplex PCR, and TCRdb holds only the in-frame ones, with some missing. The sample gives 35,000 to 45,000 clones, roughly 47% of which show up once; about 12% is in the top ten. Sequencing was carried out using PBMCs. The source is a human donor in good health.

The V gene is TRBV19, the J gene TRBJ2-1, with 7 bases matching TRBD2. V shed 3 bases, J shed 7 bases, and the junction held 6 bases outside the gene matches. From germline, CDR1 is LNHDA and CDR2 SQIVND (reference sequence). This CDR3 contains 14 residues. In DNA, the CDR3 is TGTGCCAGTAGTATGGGAGCGGGGTCGAATGAGCAGTTCTTC. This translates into CASSMGAGSNEQFF.

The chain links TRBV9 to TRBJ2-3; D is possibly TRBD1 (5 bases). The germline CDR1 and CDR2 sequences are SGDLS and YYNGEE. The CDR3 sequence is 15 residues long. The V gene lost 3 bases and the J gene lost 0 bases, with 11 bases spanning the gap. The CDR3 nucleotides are TGTGCCAGCAGCGCCGAAGGGGCTAGCACAGATACGCAGTATTTT. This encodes CASSAEGASTDTQYF.

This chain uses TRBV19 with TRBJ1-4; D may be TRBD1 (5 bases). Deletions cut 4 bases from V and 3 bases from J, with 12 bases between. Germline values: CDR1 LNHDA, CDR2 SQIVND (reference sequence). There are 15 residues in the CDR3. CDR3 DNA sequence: TGTGCCAGTAGTAACCAGGGTTCGGCTAATGAAAAACTGTTTTTT. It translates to CASSNQGSANEKLFF.

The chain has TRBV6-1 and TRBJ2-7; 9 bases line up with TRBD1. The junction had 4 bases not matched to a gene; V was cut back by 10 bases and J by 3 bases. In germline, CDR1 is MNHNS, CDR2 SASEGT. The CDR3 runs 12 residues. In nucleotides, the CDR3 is TGTGCCACGCAGGGACAGGGCTACGAGCAGTACTTC. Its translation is CATQGQGYEQYF.

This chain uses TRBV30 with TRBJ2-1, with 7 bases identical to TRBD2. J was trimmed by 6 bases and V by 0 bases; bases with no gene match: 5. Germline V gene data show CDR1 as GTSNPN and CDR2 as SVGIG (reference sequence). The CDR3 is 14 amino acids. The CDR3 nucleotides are TGTGCCTGGAGTGTACGGGGGGTCTTCAATGAGCAGTTCTTC. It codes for CAWSVRGVFNEQFF.

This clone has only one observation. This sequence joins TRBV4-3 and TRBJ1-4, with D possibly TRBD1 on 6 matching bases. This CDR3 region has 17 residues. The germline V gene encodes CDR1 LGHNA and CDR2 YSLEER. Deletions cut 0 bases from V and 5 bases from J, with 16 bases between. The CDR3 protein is CASSQDMRGSKNEKLFF. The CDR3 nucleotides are TGCGCCAGCAGCCAAGATATGAGGGGGTCGAAGAATGAAAAACTGTTTTTT.

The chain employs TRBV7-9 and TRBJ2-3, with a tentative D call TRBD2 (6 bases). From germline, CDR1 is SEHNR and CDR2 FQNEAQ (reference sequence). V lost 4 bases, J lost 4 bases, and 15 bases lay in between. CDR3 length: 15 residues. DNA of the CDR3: TGTGCCAGCAGCTGGGCGCGGGGCCGTCCAGATACGCAGTATTTT. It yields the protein CASSWARGRPDTQYF.

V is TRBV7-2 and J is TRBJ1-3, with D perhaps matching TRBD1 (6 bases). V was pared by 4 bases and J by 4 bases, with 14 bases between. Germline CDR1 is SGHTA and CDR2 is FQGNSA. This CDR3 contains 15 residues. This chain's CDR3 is CASSSGGKTGNTIYF. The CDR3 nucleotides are TGTGCCAGCAGCTCGGGGGGCAAAACGGGAAACACCATATATTTT. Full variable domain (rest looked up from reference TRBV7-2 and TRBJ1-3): GAGVSQSPSNKVTEKGKDVELRCDPISGHTALYWYRQSLGQGLEFLIYFQGNSAPDKSGLPSDRFSAERTGGSVSTLTIQRTQQEDSAVYLCASSSGGKTGNTIYFGEGSWLTVV.

The CDR3 DNA follows: TGTGCCAGCAGCTTAGGTCGGGGTACCGGGACAGGGGAGAAAAAACTGTTTTTT. Protein sequence: CASSLGRGTGTGEKKLFF. V and J are TRBV7-9 and TRBJ1-4, with 10 bases fitting TRBD1. Trimming at V came to 1 base and at J to 9 bases, leaving 14 bases not matched to a gene. The length of the CDR3 is 18 residues. CDR1 and CDR2 from the germline V gene are SEHNR and FQNEAQ (reference sequence).

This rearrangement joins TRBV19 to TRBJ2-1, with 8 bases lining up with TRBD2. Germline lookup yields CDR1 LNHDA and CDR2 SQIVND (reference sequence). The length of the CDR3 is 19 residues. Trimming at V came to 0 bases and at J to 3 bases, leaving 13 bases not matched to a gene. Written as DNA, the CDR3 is TGTGCCAGTAGTATAGACCCGCCCGCCGGGACTAGAAGCTACAATGAGCAGTTCTTC. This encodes CASSIDPPAGTRSYNEQFF.

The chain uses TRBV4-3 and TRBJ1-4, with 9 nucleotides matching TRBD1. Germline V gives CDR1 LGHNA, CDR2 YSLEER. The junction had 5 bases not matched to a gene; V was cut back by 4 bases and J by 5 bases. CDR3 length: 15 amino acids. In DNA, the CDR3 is TGCGCCAGCAGCCGGGACAGGGCATTGAATGAAAAACTGTTTTTT. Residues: CASSRDRALNEKLFF.

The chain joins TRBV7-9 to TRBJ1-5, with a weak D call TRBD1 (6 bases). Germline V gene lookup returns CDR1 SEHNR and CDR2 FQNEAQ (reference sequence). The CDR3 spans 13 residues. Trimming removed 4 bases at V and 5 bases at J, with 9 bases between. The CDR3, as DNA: TGTGCCAGCAGCTCAGGGGTCGATCAGCCCCAGCATTTT. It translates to CASSSGVDQPQHF. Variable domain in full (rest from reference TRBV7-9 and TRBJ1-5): DTGVSQNPRHKITKRGQNVTFRCDPISEHNRLYWYRQTLGQGPEFLTYFQNEAQLEKSRLLSDRFSAERPKGSFSTLEIQRTEQGDSAMYLCASSSGVDQPQHFGDGTRLSIL.

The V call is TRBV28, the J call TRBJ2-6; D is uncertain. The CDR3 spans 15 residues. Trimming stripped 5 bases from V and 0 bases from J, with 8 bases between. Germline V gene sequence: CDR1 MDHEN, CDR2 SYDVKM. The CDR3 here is CASSEAVSGANVLTF. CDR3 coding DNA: TGTGCCAGCAGTGAGGCGGTCTCTGGGGCCAACGTCCTGACTTTC.

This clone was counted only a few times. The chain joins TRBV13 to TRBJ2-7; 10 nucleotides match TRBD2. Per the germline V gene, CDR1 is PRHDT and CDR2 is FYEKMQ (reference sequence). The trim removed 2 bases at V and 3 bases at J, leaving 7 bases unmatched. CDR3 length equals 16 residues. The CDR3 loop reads CASSLLGLAVDYEQYF. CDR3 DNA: TGTGCCAGCAGCTTATTAGGACTAGCGGTCGACTACGAGCAGTACTTC.

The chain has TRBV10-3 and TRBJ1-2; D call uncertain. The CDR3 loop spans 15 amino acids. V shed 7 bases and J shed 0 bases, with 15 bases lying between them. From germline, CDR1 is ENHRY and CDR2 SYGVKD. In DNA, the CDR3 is TGTGCCATCAAACCCGGTCGAGGGTCTAACTATGGCTACACCTTC. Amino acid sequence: CAIKPGRGSNYGYTF.

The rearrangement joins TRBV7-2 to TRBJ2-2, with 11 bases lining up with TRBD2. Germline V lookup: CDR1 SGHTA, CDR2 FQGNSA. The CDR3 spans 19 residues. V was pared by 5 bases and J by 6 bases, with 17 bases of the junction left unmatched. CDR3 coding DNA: TGTGCCAGCAGCCCCGGGACTAGCGGACGATTCCTCTACGCCGGGGAGCTGTTTTTT. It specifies CASSPGTSGRFLYAGELFF.

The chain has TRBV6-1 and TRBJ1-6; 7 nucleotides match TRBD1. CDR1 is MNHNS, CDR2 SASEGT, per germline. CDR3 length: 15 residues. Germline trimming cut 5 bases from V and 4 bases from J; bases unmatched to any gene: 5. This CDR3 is CASSPGQRYNSPLHF. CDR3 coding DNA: TGTGCCAGCAGTCCGGGACAGAGATATAATTCACCCCTCCACTTT.

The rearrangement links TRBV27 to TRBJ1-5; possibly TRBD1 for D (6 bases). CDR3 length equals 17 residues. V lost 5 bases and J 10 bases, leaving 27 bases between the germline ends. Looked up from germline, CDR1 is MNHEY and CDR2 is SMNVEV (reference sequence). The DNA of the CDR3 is TGTGCCAGCAGTCGGGGGGCACACAGGGACTTGCCGAACCCCCAGCATTTT. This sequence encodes CASSRGAHRDLPNPQHF.

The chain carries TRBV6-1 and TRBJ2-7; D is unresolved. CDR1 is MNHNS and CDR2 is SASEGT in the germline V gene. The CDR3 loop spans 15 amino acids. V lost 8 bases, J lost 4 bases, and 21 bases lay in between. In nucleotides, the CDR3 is TGTGCCAGCCGCGATCCTCAGGTGAGCAGGTACGAGCAGTACTTC. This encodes CASRDPQVSRYEQYF.

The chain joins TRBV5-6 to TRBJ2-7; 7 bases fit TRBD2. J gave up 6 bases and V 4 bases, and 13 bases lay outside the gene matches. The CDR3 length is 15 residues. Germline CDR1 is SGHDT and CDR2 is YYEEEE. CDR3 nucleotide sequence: TGTGCCAGCAGCAGGAGACTAGCCCTAGCGTTCGAGCAGTACTTC. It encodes CASSRRLALAFEQYF.

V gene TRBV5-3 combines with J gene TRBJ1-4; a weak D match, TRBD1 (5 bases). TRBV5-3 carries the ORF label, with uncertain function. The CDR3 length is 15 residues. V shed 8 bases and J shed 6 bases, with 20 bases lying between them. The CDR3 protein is CASSRGGERHEKLFF. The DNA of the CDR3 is TGTGCCAGCAGCCGGGGAGGGGAGAGGCATGAAAAACTGTTTTTT.

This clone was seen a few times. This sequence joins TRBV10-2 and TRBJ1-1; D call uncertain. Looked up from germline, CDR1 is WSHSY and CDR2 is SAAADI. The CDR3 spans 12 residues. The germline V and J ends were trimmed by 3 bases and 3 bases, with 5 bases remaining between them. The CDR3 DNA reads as TGCGCCAGCAGTGAAACTTACACTGAAGCTTTCTTT. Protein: CASSETYTEAFF.

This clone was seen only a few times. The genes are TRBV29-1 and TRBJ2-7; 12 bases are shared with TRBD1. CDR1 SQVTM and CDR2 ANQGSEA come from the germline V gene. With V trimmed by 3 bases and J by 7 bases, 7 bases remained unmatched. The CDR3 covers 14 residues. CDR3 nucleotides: TGCAGCGTTGACACGGGACAGGGGGCTGGTGAGCAGTACTTC. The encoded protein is CSVDTGQGAGEQYF.

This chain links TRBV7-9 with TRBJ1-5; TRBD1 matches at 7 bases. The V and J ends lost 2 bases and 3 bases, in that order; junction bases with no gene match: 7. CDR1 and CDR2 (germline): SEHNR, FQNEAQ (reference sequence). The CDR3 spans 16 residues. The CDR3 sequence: CASSLYGGGVNQPQHF. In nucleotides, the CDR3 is TGTGCCAGCAGCTTATATGGAGGGGGCGTCAATCAGCCCCAGCATTTT.

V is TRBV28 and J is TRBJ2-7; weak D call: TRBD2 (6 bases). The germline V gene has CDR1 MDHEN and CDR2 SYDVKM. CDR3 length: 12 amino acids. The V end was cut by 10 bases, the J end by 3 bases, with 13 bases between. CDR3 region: CATSWRGYEQYF. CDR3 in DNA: TGTGCCACCTCCTGGAGGGGCTACGAGCAGTACTTC.